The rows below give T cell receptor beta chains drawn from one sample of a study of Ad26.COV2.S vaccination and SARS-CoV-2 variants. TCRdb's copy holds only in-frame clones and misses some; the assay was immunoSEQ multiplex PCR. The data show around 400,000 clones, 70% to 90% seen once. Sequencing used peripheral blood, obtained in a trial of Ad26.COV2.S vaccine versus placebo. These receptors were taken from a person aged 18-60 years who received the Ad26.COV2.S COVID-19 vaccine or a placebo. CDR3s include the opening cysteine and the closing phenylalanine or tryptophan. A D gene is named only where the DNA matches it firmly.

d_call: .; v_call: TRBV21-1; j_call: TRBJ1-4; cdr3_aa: CASSKISRGKLFF; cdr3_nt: TGTGCCAGCAGCAAAATAAGTCGGGGGAAACTGTTTTTT
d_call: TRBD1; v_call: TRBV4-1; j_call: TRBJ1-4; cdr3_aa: CASRGQGVEKLFF; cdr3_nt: TGCGCCAGCCGCGGACAGGGGGTGGAAAAACTGTTTTTT
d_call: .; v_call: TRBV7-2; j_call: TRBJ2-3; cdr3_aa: CASSSKRGWADTQYF; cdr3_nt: TGTGCCAGCAGCTCTAAGCGAGGGTGGGCAGATACGCAGTATTTT
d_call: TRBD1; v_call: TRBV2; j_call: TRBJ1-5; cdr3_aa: CASSEDRVGNQPQHF; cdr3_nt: TGTGCCAGCAGTGAGGACAGGGTTGGCAATCAGCCCCAGCATTTT
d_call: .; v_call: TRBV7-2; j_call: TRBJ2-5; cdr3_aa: CASSPLVRETQYF; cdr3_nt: TGTGCCAGCAGCCCTCTAGTTCGAGAGACCCAGTACTTC
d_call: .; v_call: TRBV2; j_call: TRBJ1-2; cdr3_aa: CASKFGGNYGYTF; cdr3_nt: TGTGCCAGCAAATTCGGGGGGAACTATGGCTACACCTTC
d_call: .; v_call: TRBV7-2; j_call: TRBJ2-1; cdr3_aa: CASSLISEQFF; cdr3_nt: TGTGCCAGCAGCTTAATCAGCGAGCAGTTCTTC
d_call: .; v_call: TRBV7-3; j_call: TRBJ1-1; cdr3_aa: CASSFTWGHNAEAFF; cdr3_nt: TGTGCCAGCAGCTTCACGTGGGGACACAACGCTGAAGCTTTCTTT
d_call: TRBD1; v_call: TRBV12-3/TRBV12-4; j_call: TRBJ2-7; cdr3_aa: CASSDRGHEQYF; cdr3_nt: TGTGCCAGCAGTGACAGGGGTCACGAGCAGTACTTC
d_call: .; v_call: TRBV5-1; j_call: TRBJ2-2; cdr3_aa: CASTLDSGHTGELFF; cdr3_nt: TGCGCCAGCACCTTGGACAGCGGACACACCGGGGAGCTGTTTTTT